These 4 T cell receptor beta chains were all obtained from the same sample, sequenced in a study of blood T cell repertoires in COVID-19. TCRdb's copy holds only in-frame clones and misses some; the assay was immunoSEQ multiplex PCR. Altogether some 360,000 clones are present, approximately 90% being singletons, with the ten largest covering roughly 3.9%. Sequenced input: peripheral blood. These receptors were taken from a woman aged 60 to 75 with COVID-19, enrolled during active disease.

The chain links TRBV10-3 to TRBJ1-5; the D gene is possibly TRBD1 (5 bases). Germline V gene lookup returns CDR1 ENHRY and CDR2 SYGVKD. The CDR3 extends over 14 amino acids. V was shortened by 4 bases and J by 4 bases, with 11 bases between the two germline ends. This chain's CDR3 is CAISGSGGNQPQHF. CDR3 bases: TGTGCCATCAGTGGCTCGGGGGGTAATCAGCCCCAGCATTTT.

The rearrangement joins TRBV4-2 to TRBJ1-6; D is perhaps TRBD1 (5 bases). Germline V CDR1 and CDR2: LGHNA, YNFKEQ. The CDR3 totals 19 residues. Deletions cut 3 bases from V and 0 bases from J, with 18 bases between. CDR3: CASSQLIDSESSYNSPLHF. For the CDR3, the DNA is TGTGCCAGCAGCCAGTTAATCGACAGTGAGAGCTCCTATAATTCACCCCTCCACTTT.

The chain carries TRBV6-1 and TRBJ1-1; D is unclear. CDR3 size: 13 residues. The V gene's germline CDR1 is MNHNS and CDR2 SASEGT. Trimming left V 4 bases short and J 0 bases short, with 6 bases between. The CDR3 DNA follows: TGTGCCAGCAGTGGAAACATGAACACTGAAGCTTTCTTT. It is translated as CASSGNMNTEAFF.

The chain has TRBV6-1 and TRBJ2-1, with a possible D match to TRBD1 (5 bases). This CDR3 comprises 13 residues. CDR1 MNHNS and CDR2 SASEGT come from the germline V gene. Trimming shortened V by 2 bases and J by 4 bases, and 6 bases separated the two germline ends. Here the CDR3 reads CASSERQYNEQFF. In DNA, the CDR3 is TGTGCCAGCAGTGAAAGACAGTACAATGAGCAGTTCTTC.